The 2 T cell receptor beta chains given below trace back to one sample, sequenced in a study of T and B cells in COVID-19 patients. From blood, about 240-550 ng of genomic DNA served as TRB template. BIOMED2 TRB-A/B primer pools were used in multiplex TRB PCR. TCRdb reprocessed the multiplex PCR reads via MiXCR and lists one record per CDR3 protein. In the table there are about 7,900 distinct CDR3 sequences, 40% to 45% of which are singletons. The source material was blood. These receptors came from a human donor who had recovered from COVID-19.

In its sample, this clonotype is medium-sized. This sequence joins TRBV11-3 and TRBJ2-2; 7 positions agree with TRBD1. The CDR3 spans 15 residues. Trimming cost V 4 bases and J 6 bases; bases outside gene matches: 8. Germline V gene data show CDR1 as SGHNT and CDR2 as YENEEA. CDR3 nucleotide sequence: TGTGCCAGCAGCTCCACAGGGGTGATGGCCGGGGAGCTGTTTTTT. Its translation: CASSSTGVMAGELFF.

This clonotype was observed a handful of times. This rearrangement joins TRBV6-5 to TRBJ2-5; weak D call: TRBD2 (5 bases). CDR1 MNHEY and CDR2 SVGAGI come from the germline V gene. Trimming removed 2 bases at V and 1 base at J, with 14 bases between. This CDR3 is 16 amino acids long. CDR3 bases: TGTGCCAGCAGTTACGTGGGCCGCGGGCCCCAAGAGACCCAGTACTTC. This translates into CASSYVGRGPQETQYF.